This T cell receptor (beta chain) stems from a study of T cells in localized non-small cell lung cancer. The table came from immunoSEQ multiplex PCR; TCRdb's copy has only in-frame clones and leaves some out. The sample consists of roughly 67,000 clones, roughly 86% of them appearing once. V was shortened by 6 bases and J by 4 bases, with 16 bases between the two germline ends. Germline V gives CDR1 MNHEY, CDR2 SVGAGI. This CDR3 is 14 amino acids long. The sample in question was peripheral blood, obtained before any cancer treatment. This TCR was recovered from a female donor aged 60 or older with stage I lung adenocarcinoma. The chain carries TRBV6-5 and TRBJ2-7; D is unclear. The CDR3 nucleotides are TGTGCCAGCAGATCGACCGGATTTTCGTACGAGCAGTACTTC. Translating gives CASRSTGFSYEQYF.